This T cell receptor beta chain comes out of a study of blood T cells in healthy people across ages. In the study overall: Capturing about one barcoded beta molecule per two T cells was achieved by template switching.

CDR3 length: 16 amino acids. V trimming: 6 bases; J trimming: 5 bases; junction bases outside the gene matches: 17. Germline CDR1 reads SQVTM; CDR2 reads ANQGSEA. The authors ran a second PCR of about 6 to 11 cycles using a sample-barcoded 5' primer and a J-beta primer mix. One entry per CDR3 protein, called by TCRdb with MiXCR from the 5' RACE reads. The data show about 1.4 million distinct CDR3 sequences, with 59% seen just once and more than 6% held by the top ten. The clonotype was recovered from a man aged 18 to 30 in good health. This chain connects TRBV29-1 to TRBJ2-5, with 8 bases lining up with TRBD1. Material for sequencing was blood. The CDR3 nucleotides are TGCAGCGTCGAGCCCCGGACAGGGCGGCTGATCGAGACCCAGTACTTC. Translating gives CSVEPRTGRLIETQYF.